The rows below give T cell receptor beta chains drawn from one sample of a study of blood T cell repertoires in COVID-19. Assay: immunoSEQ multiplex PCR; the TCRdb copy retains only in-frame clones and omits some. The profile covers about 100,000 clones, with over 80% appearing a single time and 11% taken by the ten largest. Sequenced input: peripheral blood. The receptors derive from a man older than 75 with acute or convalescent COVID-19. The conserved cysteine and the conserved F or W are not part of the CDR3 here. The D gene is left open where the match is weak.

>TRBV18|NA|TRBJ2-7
ASSPGIGSSYEQY
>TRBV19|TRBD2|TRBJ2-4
ASIEGGRNIQY
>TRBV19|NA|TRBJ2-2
AVGTGKTGELF
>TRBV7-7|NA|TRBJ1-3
ASSPTAGSSGNTIY
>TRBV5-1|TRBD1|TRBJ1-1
ASKGDRGKETEAF
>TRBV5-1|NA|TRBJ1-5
ASSHGQGQPQH
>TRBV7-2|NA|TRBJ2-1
ASSPRLDHNEQF
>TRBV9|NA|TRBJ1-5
ASSVGERQPQH
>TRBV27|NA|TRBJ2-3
ASSPVGGGSTDTQY
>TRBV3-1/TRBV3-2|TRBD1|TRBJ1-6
ASSRSGQAASLH
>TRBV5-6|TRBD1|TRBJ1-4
ASTLDRGSEKLF
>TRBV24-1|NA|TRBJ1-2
ATEGVDGYT
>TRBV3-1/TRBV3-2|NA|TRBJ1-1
ASSRFGGNTEAF
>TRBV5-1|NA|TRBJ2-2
ASSYSGTRSTGELF
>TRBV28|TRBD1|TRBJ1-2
ASSFPWGQGFYGYT
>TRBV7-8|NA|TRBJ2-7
ASSLRQTYEQY
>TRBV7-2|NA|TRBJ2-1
ASSPQTAYNEQF
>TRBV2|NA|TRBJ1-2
ASSALSANYGYT
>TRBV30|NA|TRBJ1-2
AWRTTGGYT
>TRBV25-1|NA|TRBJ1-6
ASKSDNSPLH
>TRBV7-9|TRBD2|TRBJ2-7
ASSGGVAGGYEQY
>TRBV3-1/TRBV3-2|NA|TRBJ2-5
ASSQDRTFQETQY
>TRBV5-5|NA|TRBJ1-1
ASSFTENTEAF
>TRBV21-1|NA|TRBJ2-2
ASSKMRDRGFDGELF
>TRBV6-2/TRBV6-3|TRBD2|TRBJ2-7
ASSYSLAGAYEQY
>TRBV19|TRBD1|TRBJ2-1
ASSTTGVSYNEQF
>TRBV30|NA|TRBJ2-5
AWSGDIGTQY
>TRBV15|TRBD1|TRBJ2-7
ATSSIGQGAGEQY
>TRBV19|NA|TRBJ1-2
ASSIGPGLNYGYT
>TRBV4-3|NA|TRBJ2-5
ASSQDRGETQY
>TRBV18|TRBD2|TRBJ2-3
ASSLGLAGATDTQY
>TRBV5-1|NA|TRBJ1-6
ASSAQGGNSPLH
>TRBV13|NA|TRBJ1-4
ASSFRGGGEKLF
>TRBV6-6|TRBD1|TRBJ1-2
ASRPRTGEYVYGYT
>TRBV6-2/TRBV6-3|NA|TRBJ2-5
ASSYAAGETQY
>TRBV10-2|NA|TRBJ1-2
ASSVSGTRGDTYGYT
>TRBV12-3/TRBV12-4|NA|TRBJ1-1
ASMSSLVTEAF
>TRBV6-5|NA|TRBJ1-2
ASNKGGEDYGYT
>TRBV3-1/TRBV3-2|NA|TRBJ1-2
ASSHSTGDGYT
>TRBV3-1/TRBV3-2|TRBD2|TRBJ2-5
ASSPLEGLAIQTQY
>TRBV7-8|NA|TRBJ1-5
ASSLSGNQPQH
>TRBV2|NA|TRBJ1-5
ASSGGQGQGYQPQH
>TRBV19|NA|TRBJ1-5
ASSIGGGGSNQPQH
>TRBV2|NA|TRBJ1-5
ASSEVGGGNQPQH
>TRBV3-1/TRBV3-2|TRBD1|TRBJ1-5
ASSPRVGQGNQPQH
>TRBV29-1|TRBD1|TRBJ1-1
SVAAGTAEAF